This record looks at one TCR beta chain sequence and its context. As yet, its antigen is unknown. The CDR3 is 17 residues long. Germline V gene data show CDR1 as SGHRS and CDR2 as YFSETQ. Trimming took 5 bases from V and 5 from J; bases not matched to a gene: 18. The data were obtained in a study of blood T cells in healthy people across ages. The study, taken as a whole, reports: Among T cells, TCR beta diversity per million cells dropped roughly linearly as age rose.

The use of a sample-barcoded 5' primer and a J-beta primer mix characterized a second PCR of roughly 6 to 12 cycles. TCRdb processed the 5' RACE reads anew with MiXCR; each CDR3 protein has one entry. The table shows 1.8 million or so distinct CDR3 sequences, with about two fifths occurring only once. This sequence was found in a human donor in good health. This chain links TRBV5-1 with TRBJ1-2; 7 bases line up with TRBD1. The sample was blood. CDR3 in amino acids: CASSTDRVILTLYGYTF. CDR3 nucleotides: TGCGCCAGCAGTACAGACAGGGTGATCCTCACGCTATATGGCTACACCTTC.